One sample yielded the 30 T cell receptor beta chains listed below, sequenced in a study of blood T cell repertoires in COVID-19. The data were produced by immunoSEQ multiplex PCR, yet TCRdb's version contains in-frame clones alone and is incomplete. This sample has 150,000 to 200,000 clones, with roughly 82% found just once. The sequenced material came from peripheral blood. These receptors were taken from a woman aged 25-40 years with acute or convalescent COVID-19.

The rearrangement uses TRBV7-2 and TRBJ1-2, with 7 bases matching TRBD1. V lost 4 bases and J lost 4; bases outside the gene matches: 6. This CDR3 has 14 amino acids. CDR1 is SGHTA and CDR2 is FQGNSA in the germline V gene. This chain's CDR3 is CASSSSRDSYGYTF. DNA for the CDR3: TGTGCCAGCAGCTCCTCCCGGGACAGCTATGGCTACACCTTC.

The V gene is TRBV29-1, the J gene TRBJ2-5; 7 nucleotides align to TRBD2. The CDR3 length is 13 residues. The junction had 11 bases not matched to a gene; V was cut back by 8 bases and J by 5 bases. The germline V gene has CDR1 SQVTM and CDR2 ANQGSEA. The CDR3 spells CSSVGGRKETQYF. Written as DNA, the CDR3 is TGCAGCTCGGTGGGGGGGAGAAAGGAGACCCAGTACTTC.

For the CDR3, the DNA is TGTGCCAGTAGTACGGGAGTAGTAGGTGAGCAGTTCTTC. It is translated as CASSTGVVGEQFF. The chain joins TRBV19 to TRBJ2-1, with D maybe TRBD2 (6 bases). The germline V and J ends were trimmed by 4 bases and 9 bases, with 13 bases remaining between them. The CDR3 covers 13 residues. Germline CDR1 and CDR2: LNHDA and SQIVND (reference sequence).

The CDR3 bases are TGTGCCAGCAGCTTCGGACTAGCGGGGAACGAGCAGTACTTC. This gives the protein CASSFGLAGNEQYF. This chain joins TRBV7-9 and TRBJ2-7; 12 bases are shared with TRBD2. The CDR3 is 14 residues long. V lost 3 bases and J lost 5; bases outside the gene matches: 2. The germline V gene encodes CDR1 SEHNR and CDR2 FQNEAQ (reference sequence).

In this sample, this clone turned up once. The V call is TRBV5-8, the J call TRBJ1-4; TRBD1 matches at 9 bases. Trimming at V came to 2 bases and at J to 7 bases, leaving 6 bases not matched to a gene. This CDR3 has 15 amino acids. CDR1 is SGHTS and CDR2 is YDEGEE in the germline V gene. The CDR3 protein is CASSLLQGAIEKLFF. CDR3 nucleotides: TGTGCCAGCAGCTTACTACAGGGGGCGATTGAAAAACTGTTTTTT.

V usage is TRBV6-6 and J usage is TRBJ2-3; 16 nucleotides agree with TRBD2. V was clipped by 10 bases and J by 4 bases; unmatched bases: 5. CDR3 size: 15 residues. Per germline, CDR1 MNHNY and CDR2 SVGAGI (reference sequence). CDR3 loop: CATRGLAGGADTQYF. Here the CDR3 DNA reads TGTGCCACCCGGGGACTAGCGGGGGGGGCAGATACGCAGTATTTT.

The chain is built from TRBV19 and TRBJ1-6; D unresolved. CDR3 length equals 13 residues. Deletions cut 9 bases from V and 4 bases from J, with 10 bases between. CDR1 is LNHDA and CDR2 is SQIVND in the germline V gene (reference sequence). The CDR3 protein is CASSDMYNSPLHF. The DNA of the CDR3 is TGTGCCAGCTCCGACATGTATAATTCACCCCTCCACTTT.

The chain employs TRBV20-1 and TRBJ1-3; D gene ambiguous. The CDR3 sequence is 10 residues long. Trimming took off 5 bases at V and 9 bases at J, with 8 bases between the two ends. CDR1 is DFQATT and CDR2 is SNEGSKA in the germline V gene (reference sequence). The chain's CDR3 is CSALKSTIYF. Here the CDR3 DNA reads TGCAGTGCTCTCAAGAGCACCATATATTTT.

This sequence joins TRBV27 and TRBJ1-3; D is possibly TRBD1 (5 bases). Trimming took 10 bases from V and 0 from J, leaving 10 bases between them. Germline assignment: CDR1 MNHEY and CDR2 SMNVEV (reference sequence). CDR3 length: 13 residues. The DNA for the CDR3 is TGTGCCAACCGGGGGGACTCTGGAAACACCATATATTTT. It specifies CANRGDSGNTIYF.

The chain links TRBV3-1 (or the pseudogene TRBV3-2) to TRBJ2-5; 7 nucleotides align to TRBD2. Germline CDR1 is LGHDT and CDR2 is YNNKEL (reference sequence). The CDR3 spans 15 residues. V lost 4 bases, J lost 4 bases, and 9 bases stayed unmatched. CDR3 loop: CASSPVGGTGETQYF. The CDR3 bases are TGTGCCAGCAGCCCTGTCGGGGGGACGGGAGAGACCCAGTACTTC.

The chain is built from TRBV24-1 and TRBJ1-2; D remains unclear. Trimming removed 4 bases from V and 3 bases from J, with 11 bases in between. Per the germline V gene, CDR1 is KGHDR and CDR2 is SFDVKD. The CDR3 has 14 residues. This CDR3 is CATSDARRDYGYTF. The CDR3 DNA is TGTGCCACCAGTGACGCCCGGAGGGACTATGGCTACACCTTC.

The chain uses TRBV7-6 and TRBJ1-4, with D perhaps TRBD1 (6 bases). In germline, CDR1 is SGHVS, CDR2 FNYEAQ. V lost 2 bases to trimming and J lost 6 bases, with 10 bases between them. The CDR3 spans 14 residues. The CDR3 region is CASSLRQGYEKLFF. The CDR3 DNA reads as TGTGCCAGCAGCTTAAGGCAGGGGTATGAAAAACTGTTTTTT.

The V gene is TRBV4-3, the J gene TRBJ1-2; TRBD1 might be the D (6 bases). This CDR3 spans 17 amino acids. CDR1 is LGHNA and CDR2 is YSLEER in the germline V gene. V was clipped by 0 bases and J by 4 bases, with 18 bases between them. The chain's CDR3 is CASSQDAGGHPTYGYTF. CDR3 DNA sequence: TGCGCCAGCAGCCAAGATGCGGGGGGACACCCCACCTATGGCTACACCTTC.

The chain is built from TRBV6-5 and TRBJ2-5; D is uncertain. Germline CDR1 MNHEY, CDR2 SVGAGI. The ends were cut back, 7 bases at V and 4 bases at J, with 10 bases in the middle. The CDR3 length is 12 residues. The CDR3 DNA is TGTGCCAGCAACCCTAATAGAGAGACCCAGTACTTC. Its translation is CASNPNRETQYF.

The chain couples TRBV29-1 to TRBJ2-7; no definite D call. V was clipped by 6 bases and J by 1 base, with 16 bases between them. Germline V CDR1 and CDR2: SQVTM, ANQGSEA. The CDR3 length is 14 residues. In nucleotides, the CDR3 is TGCAGCGTCCTTCCGTCTGTCTTTTCCTACGAGCAGTACTTC. Its translation: CSVLPSVFSYEQYF.

A remark on this clone: The same CDR3 arises from other DNA sequences in this sample as well. The J gene is TRBJ2-3, the V gene TRBV7-3; 10 bases map to TRBD2. V gave up 5 bases and J gave up 2 bases; unmatched junction bases: 4. The germline gives CDR1 SGHTA, CDR2 FQGTGA. The CDR3 spans 15 residues. The CDR3 nucleotides are TGTGCCAGCAGCCAAAGCGGGGGGGCCACAGATACGCAGTATTTT. Protein: CASSQSGGATDTQYF.

The chain combines TRBV30 with TRBJ1-2; D unresolved. The germline V gene encodes CDR1 GTSNPN and CDR2 SVGIG (reference sequence). Trimming removed 0 bases from V and 5 bases from J, with 19 bases in between. The CDR3 runs to 16 residues. The CDR3 DNA sequence: TGTGCCTGGAGTGTAGGTATAGGGTCCGAGCGGTATGGCTACACCTTC. Amino acids: CAWSVGIGSERYGYTF.

This clone appeared once. The rearrangement uses TRBV28 and TRBJ2-1; 9 bases are shared with TRBD2. The CDR3 totals 18 residues. V lost 3 bases to trimming and J lost 2 bases; unmatched junction nucleotides: 11. Germline assignment: CDR1 MDHEN and CDR2 SYDVKM. CDR3 region: CASSFVTVGGRAYNEQFF. The CDR3 DNA is TGTGCCAGCAGTTTTGTCACTGTAGGCGGGAGGGCCTACAATGAGCAGTTCTTC.

The chain uses TRBV2 and TRBJ2-7, with TRBD2 matching over 10 bases. V shed 6 bases and J 0 bases; nucleotides not matched to a gene: 11. The CDR3 is 17 residues long. Germline CDR1 reads SNHLY; CDR2 reads FYNNEI. The CDR3 region is CASRVAGGRISSYEQYF. The CDR3 DNA reads as TGTGCCAGCAGGGTAGCGGGGGGCCGGATAAGCTCCTACGAGCAGTACTTC.

The V and J genes are TRBV6-2 or TRBV6-3 and TRBJ2-3, with D perhaps matching TRBD1 (6 bases). Looked up from germline, CDR1 is MNHEY and CDR2 is SVGEGT. With 1 base removed from V and 4 bases from J, the gap between germline ends came to 15 bases. The CDR3 is 16 amino acids. The CDR3 loop is CASSYLSGHRADTQYF. Written as DNA, the CDR3 is TGTGCCAGCAGTTACTTGTCGGGACACAGGGCAGATACGCAGTATTTT.

This chain joins TRBV6-5 and TRBJ1-4, with 8 bases matching TRBD1. Trimming removed 7 bases from V and 10 bases from J; junction bases left unmatched: 5. This CDR3 has 12 residues. Germline V gene sequence: CDR1 MNHEY, CDR2 SVGAGI. CDR3 sequence reads: CASTAGGGKLFF. The CDR3 DNA is TGTGCCAGCACCGCAGGGGGCGGAAAACTGTTTTTT.

With regard to this clone: The same CDR3 can be traced to other DNA sequences in this sample. The chain carries TRBV20-1 and TRBJ1-5; D unresolved. Germline CDR1 and CDR2: DFQATT and SNEGSKA (reference sequence). The germline V and J ends were trimmed by 1 base and 7 bases, with 5 bases remaining between them. The CDR3 contains 11 residues. CDR3 bases: TGCAGTGCTAGAGCTGGCCAGCCCCAGCATTTT. Translating gives CSARAGQPQHF.

V and J are TRBV28 and TRBJ1-1; no clear D. Germline CDR1 is MDHEN and CDR2 is SYDVKM. With 6 bases removed from V and 5 bases from J, the gap between germline ends came to 19 bases. This CDR3 has 15 residues. CDR3: CASRHPRRARTEAFF. The CDR3 nucleotides are TGTGCCAGCAGACACCCCCGGAGGGCGAGGACTGAAGCTTTCTTT.

This clone occurred once. V gene TRBV6-2 or TRBV6-3 combines with J gene TRBJ2-3; 8 bases align to TRBD2. The CDR3 length is 16 residues. CDR1 and CDR2 from the germline V gene are MNHEY and SVGEGT. V dropped 0 bases and J dropped 4; count of bases not matched to a gene: 6. The CDR3: CASSYSSGGRPDTQYF. Written as DNA, the CDR3 is TGTGCCAGCAGTTACTCTTCGGGGGGGCGACCAGATACGCAGTATTTT.

The chain employs TRBV13 and TRBJ2-3; TRBD2 matches 8 bases. This CDR3 is built from 16 residues. Germline lookup yields CDR1 PRHDT and CDR2 FYEKMQ (reference sequence). The V gene end was trimmed by 5 bases and the J gene end by 0 bases; junction bases not matched to a gene: 7. The CDR3 reads CASSALAGTSTDTQYF. DNA of the CDR3: TGTGCCAGCAGCGCCCTAGCGGGTACTAGCACAGATACGCAGTATTTT.

The rearrangement links TRBV19 to TRBJ1-5; 8 bases align to TRBD1. Trimming cost V 5 bases and J 3 bases; bases outside gene matches: 6. The V gene's germline CDR1 is LNHDA and CDR2 SQIVND (reference sequence). This CDR3 comprises 15 residues. The CDR3: CASSPRTGINQPQHF. The CDR3 nucleotides read TGTGCCAGTAGTCCCCGGACAGGGATCAATCAGCCCCAGCATTTT.

This chain connects TRBV6-1 to TRBJ1-2; 8 positions match TRBD1. Germline V gives CDR1 MNHNS, CDR2 SASEGT. Germline trimming cut 0 bases from V and 6 bases from J; bases unmatched to any gene: 9. The CDR3 has 16 residues. The CDR3: CASSEAGLQGGNGYTF. For the CDR3, the DNA is TGTGCCAGCAGTGAAGCGGGGTTACAGGGGGGAAATGGCTACACCTTC.

The CDR3 sequence is CASNSLSGGQYF. As DNA, the CDR3 is TGTGCCAGTAACAGTTTGTCGGGAGGGCAGTACTTC. The rearrangement links TRBV19 to TRBJ2-7; the match to TRBD2 covers 7 bases. CDR1 LNHDA and CDR2 SQIVND come from the germline V gene (reference sequence). The CDR3 has 12 amino acids. After removal of 7 bases from V and 9 bases from J, the junction contained 9 bases not matched to a gene.

The V call is TRBV20-1, the J call TRBJ2-1, with 7 bases aligning to TRBD1. The CDR3 totals 16 residues. The ends lost 3 bases at V and 6 bases at J; junction bases unmatched: 14. Germline loops: CDR1 DFQATT, CDR2 SNEGSKA (reference sequence). The CDR3 region is CSASNGQVNRGNEQFF. CDR3 nucleotide sequence: TGCAGTGCTAGTAACGGACAGGTAAACAGAGGCAATGAGCAGTTCTTC.

The rearrangement joins TRBV4-2 to TRBJ1-1; 7 nucleotides agree with TRBD1. The CDR3 covers 13 residues. The V gene's germline CDR1 is LGHNA and CDR2 YNFKEQ. V was pared by 4 bases and J by 10 bases, with 9 bases of the junction left unmatched. This chain's CDR3 is CASSPDRAGGAFF. The CDR3 DNA reads as TGTGCCAGCAGCCCTGACAGGGCGGGGGGAGCTTTCTTT.